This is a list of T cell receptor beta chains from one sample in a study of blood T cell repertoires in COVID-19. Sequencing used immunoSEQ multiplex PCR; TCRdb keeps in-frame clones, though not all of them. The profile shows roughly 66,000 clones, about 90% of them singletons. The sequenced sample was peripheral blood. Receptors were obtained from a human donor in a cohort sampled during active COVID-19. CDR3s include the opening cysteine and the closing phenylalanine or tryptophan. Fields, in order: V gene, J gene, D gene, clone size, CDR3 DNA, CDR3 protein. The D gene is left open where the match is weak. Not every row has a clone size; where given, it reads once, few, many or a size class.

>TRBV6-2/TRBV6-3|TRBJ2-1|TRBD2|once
TGTGCCAGCAGTCACGGGACTAGCGGGAATTATGAGCAGTTCTTC
CASSHGTSGNYEQFF
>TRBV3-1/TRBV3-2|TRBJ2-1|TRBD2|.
TGTGCCAGCAGCTCATCGACTAGCGCGAGTAACAATGAGCAGTTCTTC
CASSSSTSASNNEQFF
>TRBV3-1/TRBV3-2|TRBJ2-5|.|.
TGTGCCAGCGCGGGACTCGCAACACAAGAGACCCAGTACTTC
CASAGLATQETQYF
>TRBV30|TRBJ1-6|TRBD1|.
TGTGCCGGAGGAAAGGGGGCCATCCCTAATTCACCCCTCCACTTT
CAGGKGAIPNSPLHF
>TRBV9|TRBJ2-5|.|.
TGTGCCAGCAGCGTAGGGGCGCGGGGGCCGGGGGAGACCCAGTACTTC
CASSVGARGPGETQYF
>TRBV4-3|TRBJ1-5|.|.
TGCGCCAGCAGCCAAGGACGGGGGGAGGTGGGTCAGCCCCAGCATTTT
CASSQGRGEVGQPQHF
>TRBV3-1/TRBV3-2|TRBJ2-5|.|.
TGTGCCAGCAGCCTCGCCCCCATCCTACAAGAGACCCAGTACTTC
CASSLAPILQETQYF
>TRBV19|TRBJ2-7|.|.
TGTGCCAGTAGTATAGGAGCCTCCGGGTACGAGCAGTACTTC
CASSIGASGYEQYF
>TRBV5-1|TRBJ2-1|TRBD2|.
TGCGCCAGCATCCGGGGGGGTTCGCGGGAGGCTGAGCAGTTCTTC
CASIRGGSREAEQFF
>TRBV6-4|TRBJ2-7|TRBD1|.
TGTGCCAGCAGTGTGTGGGGACAGGACACCTACGAGCAGTACTTC
CASSVWGQDTYEQYF
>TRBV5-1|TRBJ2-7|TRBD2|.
TGCGCCAGCAGCTTCGCGGGGGGGAGATCCTACGAGCAGTACTTC
CASSFAGGRSYEQYF
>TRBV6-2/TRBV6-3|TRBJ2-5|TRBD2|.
TGTGCCAGCAGTCATCGACTAGCGGGGGTTCTGGAGACCCAGTACTTC
CASSHRLAGVLETQYF
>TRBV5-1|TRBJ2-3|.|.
TGCGCCAGCAGCTTGGAGGGGTCAGGGATAACAGATACGCAGTATTTT
CASSLEGSGITDTQYF
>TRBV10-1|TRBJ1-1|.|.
TGCGCCAGCAGTGAGCCGGGACATTATACCACTGAAGCTTTCTTT
CASSEPGHYTTEAFF
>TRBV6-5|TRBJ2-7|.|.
TGTGCCAGCAGTCCGGTCAGGGAAGGCGAGCAGTACTTC
CASSPVREGEQYF
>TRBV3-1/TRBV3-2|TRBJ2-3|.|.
TGTGCCAGCAGCCAAGTTACCGTAGATGATACGCAGTATTTT
CASSQVTVDDTQYF
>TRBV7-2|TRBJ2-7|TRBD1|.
TGTGCCAGCAGCCTACATGGACAGGGGGGGGAGCAGTACTTC
CASSLHGQGGEQYF
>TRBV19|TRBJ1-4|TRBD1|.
TGTGCCAGTTCCAGGGACAGGGGTAATGAAAAACTGTTTTTT
CASSRDRGNEKLFF
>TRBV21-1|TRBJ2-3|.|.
TGTGCCAGGACTGGACAGGGGTTAGATACGCAGTATTTT
CARTGQGLDTQYF
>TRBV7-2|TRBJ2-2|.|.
TGTGCCAGCAGCTTAGCACCAGGCACCGGGGAGCTGTTTTTT
CASSLAPGTGELFF
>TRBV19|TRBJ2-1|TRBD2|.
TGTGCCAGTAGCGGCGCTAGCGGGAGGAAAAATTACAATGAGCAGTTCTTC
CASSGASGRKNYNEQFF
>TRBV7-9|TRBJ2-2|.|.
TGTGCCAGCAGCTTGGGGGCTGCGGGGGAGCTGTTTTTT
CASSLGAAGELFF
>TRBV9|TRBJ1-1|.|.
TGTGCCAGCAGCGTACGCCAGAAGGGGACTGAAGCTTTCTTT
CASSVRQKGTEAFF
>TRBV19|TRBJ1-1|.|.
TGTGCCAGTAGGTCACAGGGTAGTCTTGAGAACACTGAAGCTTTCTTT
CASRSQGSLENTEAFF
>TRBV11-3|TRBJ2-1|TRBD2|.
TGTGCCAGCAGCTTAACTTCGGGACTAGGCAATGAGCAGTTCTTC
CASSLTSGLGNEQFF
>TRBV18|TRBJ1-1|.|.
TGTGCCAGCTCACCTGGGGCAGGGAACACTGAAGCTTTCTTT
CASSPGAGNTEAFF
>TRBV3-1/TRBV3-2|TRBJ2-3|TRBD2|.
TGTGCCAGCAGCCAAGAGGGTAGCGGGAGGGTAGATACGCAGTATTTT
CASSQEGSGRVDTQYF
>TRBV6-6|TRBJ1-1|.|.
TGTGCCAGCTGCGAGGGATTTTCTGAAGCTTTCTTT
CASCEGFSEAFF
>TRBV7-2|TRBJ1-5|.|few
TGTGCCAGCAGCTTAGGCCCCAGGGGTGGGAATCAGCCCCAGCATTTT
CASSLGPRGGNQPQHF
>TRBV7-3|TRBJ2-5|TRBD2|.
TGTGCCAGCAGCTTATCAGCGGGGGGGCTAGAGACCCAGTACTTC
CASSLSAGGLETQYF
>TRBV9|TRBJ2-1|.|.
TGTGCCAGCAGCGTCGATACGGGAGACAATGAGCAGTTCTTC
CASSVDTGDNEQFF
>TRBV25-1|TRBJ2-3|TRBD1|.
TGTGCCAGCAGCCAAGGTCAGGGGGATCCAGATACGCAGTATTTT
CASSQGQGDPDTQYF
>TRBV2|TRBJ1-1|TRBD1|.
TGTGCCTCCCTGGACAGGGCGAACACTGAAGCTTTCTTT
CASLDRANTEAFF
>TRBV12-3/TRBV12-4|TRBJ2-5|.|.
TGTGCCAGCAGACGATCTACGCAAGAGACCCAGTACTTC
CASRRSTQETQYF
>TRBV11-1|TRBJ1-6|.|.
TGTGCCAGCAGCTTAAGTGGGGCGGCTAATTCACCCCTCCACTTT
CASSLSGAANSPLHF
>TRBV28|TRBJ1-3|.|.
TGTGCCAGCAGCCAGCATGAGGGCCACTCTGGAAACACCATATATTTT
CASSQHEGHSGNTIYF
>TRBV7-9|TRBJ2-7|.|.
TGTGCCAGCAGCATTCAGGGTGACCCCTACGAGCAGTACTTC
CASSIQGDPYEQYF
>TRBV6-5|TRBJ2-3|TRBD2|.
TGTGCCAGCAGTTATTGGCTAGCGGACTCCACAGATACGCAGTATTTT
CASSYWLADSTDTQYF
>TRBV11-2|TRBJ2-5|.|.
TGTGCCAGCAGCTTAGGGCGGCAAGAGACCCAGTACTTC
CASSLGRQETQYF
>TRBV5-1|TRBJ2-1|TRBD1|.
TGCGCCAGCAGCTTGGGGTCACAGGGGTCGGTCAATGAGCAGTTCTTC
CASSLGSQGSVNEQFF
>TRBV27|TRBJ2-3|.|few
TGTGCCAGCAGTGGGCAGAAGGCTAGCACAGATACGCAGTATTTT
CASSGQKASTDTQYF
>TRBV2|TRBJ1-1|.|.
TGTGCCAGCAGGCTTTCAGGGGCTGAAGCTTTCTTT
CASRLSGAEAFF
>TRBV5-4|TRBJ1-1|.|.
TGTGCCAGCACCACCAGGGCGCCCCTGGCTGAAGCTTTCTTT
CASTTRAPLAEAFF
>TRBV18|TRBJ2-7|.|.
TGTGCCAGCTCCCGCACAGGGTTGAGCTCCTACGAGCAGTACTTC
CASSRTGLSSYEQYF
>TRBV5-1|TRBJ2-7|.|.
TGCGCCAGCAGCCCAGGACAGTTTTCGGGGGGCTACGAGCAGTACTTC
CASSPGQFSGGYEQYF